This record concerns one T cell receptor (beta chain) sequence. Amplification of TCR beta CDR3 regions was performed using RNA transcripts as template. First-round RT-PCR with HTBI primers amplified the TCR CDR3 region. Via MiXCR, TCRdb re-called the multiplex PCR reads, giving one row per CDR3 protein. The sample consists of hundreds of thousands of distinct CDR3 sequences, 46% of them appearing once. The germline CDR1 and CDR2 sequences are SGHNT and YYREEE (reference sequence). The CDR3 contains 15 residues. The V and J ends lost 3 bases and 0 bases respectively, with 12 bases between them. This record comes from a study of T cells in Graves' hyperthyroidism and ophthalmopathy.

The clonotype comes from a woman younger than 30 with Graves' hyperthyroidism. The J gene is TRBJ1-2, the V gene TRBV5-4, with a tentative D call TRBD1 (5 bases). The sample was peripheral blood or thyroid tissue (not recorded which). The CDR3 protein is CASSSATGANYGYTF. CDR3 DNA: TGTGCCAGCAGCTCAGCCACGGGGGCTAACTATGGCTACACCTTC.